These 20 T cell receptor beta chains were sequenced from one sample in a study of cytomegalovirus exposure and HLA in healthy donors. Sequencing was performed with immunoSEQ multiplex PCR; in TCRdb, only in-frame clones are kept and a portion is missing. The data show about 150,000 clones, approximately 86% seen once. Sequencing was done on a sample of PBMCs. All receptors come from a man younger than 30 in good health and CMV-seropositive.

Notes on this clone: Additional DNA sequences in this sample encode the identical CDR3. The J gene is TRBJ2-7, the V gene TRBV6-5, with 8 nucleotides matching TRBD1. This CDR3 has 12 amino acids. CDR1 and CDR2 from the germline V gene are MNHEY and SVGAGI. V trimming: 5 bases; J trimming: 3 bases; junction bases outside the gene matches: 0. The CDR3 protein is CASSDRGYEQYF. Written as DNA, the CDR3 is TGTGCCAGCAGTGACAGGGGCTACGAGCAGTACTTC.

The chain couples TRBV6-6 to TRBJ2-3, with TRBD2 matching 13 bases. Germline CDR1 is MNHNY and CDR2 is SVGAGI (reference sequence). The CDR3 has 15 amino acids. J gave up 4 bases and V 7 bases, and 5 bases lay outside the gene matches. The DNA for the CDR3 is TGTGCCAGCACCGGACTAGCGGGGGAAGCAGATACGCAGTATTTT. Protein product: CASTGLAGEADTQYF.

This sequence joins TRBV5-1 and TRBJ2-3, with 14 bases that match TRBD2. The CDR3 is made up of 17 amino acids. CDR1 is SGHRS, CDR2 YFSETQ, per germline. Losses at the gene ends were 4 bases for V and 1 base for J; bases not matched to a gene: 5. CDR3: CASSPGLAGGGTDTQYF. The CDR3 coding sequence is TGCGCCAGCAGCCCCGGACTAGCGGGAGGTGGCACAGATACGCAGTATTTT.

V gene TRBV5-1 combines with J gene TRBJ2-7, with D possibly TRBD1 on 6 matching bases. The V gene's germline CDR1 is SGHRS and CDR2 YFSETQ. With 5 bases removed from V and 9 bases from J, the gap between germline ends came to 27 bases. The CDR3 runs to 16 residues. Here the CDR3 DNA reads TGCGCCAGCAGACTAACCTCGGGGACACTGCCTTCGGTGCAGTACTTC. Translation gives CASRLTSGTLPSVQYF.

This clone was detected only once. The V and J genes are TRBV6-4 and TRBJ2-1, with D possibly matching TRBD2 (5 bases). Germline lookup yields CDR1 MRHNA and CDR2 SNTAGT. The CDR3 loop spans 14 amino acids. Deletions cut 0 bases from V and 5 bases from J, with 8 bases between. The CDR3 nucleotides read TGTGCCAGCAGTGACTCCGACGGGAACAATGAGCAGTTCTTC. It encodes CASSDSDGNNEQFF.

The gene calls are TRBV19 and TRBJ1-1; the match to TRBD1 covers 12 bases. This CDR3 spans 16 amino acids. The junction had 8 bases not matched to a gene; V was cut back by 4 bases and J by 5 bases. Germline values: CDR1 LNHDA, CDR2 SQIVND (reference sequence). CDR3 DNA sequence: TGTGCCAGTAGTACCGGGACAGGGGGCCGGGGGACTGAAGCTTTCTTT. It yields the protein CASSTGTGGRGTEAFF.

CDR3 DNA: TGCGCCAGCAGCTCACTCAGGGGGCCGGAGCTGTTTTTT. It is translated as CASSSLRGPELFF. The chain is built from TRBV5-1 and TRBJ2-2, with 8 nucleotides matching TRBD1. Germline V lookup: CDR1 SGHRS, CDR2 YFSETQ. With V trimmed by 3 bases and J by 10 bases, 5 bases remained unmatched. The CDR3 loop spans 13 amino acids.

This rearrangement joins TRBV6-5 to TRBJ1-2; D possibly corresponds to TRBD1 (5 bases). The germline gives CDR1 MNHEY, CDR2 SVGAGI. The V and J ends lost 5 bases and 6 bases respectively, with 16 bases between them. CDR3 size: 14 residues. CDR3 sequence (DNA): TGTGCCAGCAGTCCCCAGGGTCGGGAGGATGGCTACACCTTC. Protein: CASSPQGREDGYTF.

The chain employs TRBV30 and TRBJ2-3, with 9 bases lining up with TRBD2. Germline V lookup: CDR1 GTSNPN, CDR2 SVGIG (reference sequence). The CDR3 covers 14 residues. Trimming took 1 base from V and 5 from J; bases not matched to a gene: 4. CDR3 region: CAWSGGSGRDTQYF. The CDR3 region has the DNA TGTGCCTGGAGTGGTGGTAGCGGGAGAGATACGCAGTATTTT.

The chain recombines TRBV19 with TRBJ1-5; 8 bases map to TRBD1. Germline loops: CDR1 LNHDA, CDR2 SQIVND (reference sequence). The CDR3 spans 15 residues. Losses at the gene ends were 6 bases for V and 5 bases for J; bases not matched to a gene: 9. In DNA, the CDR3 is TGTGCCAGTAGCACCTGGACAGGGCGTGATCAGCCCCAGCATTTT. As protein: CASSTWTGRDQPQHF.

V usage is TRBV29-1 and J usage is TRBJ2-1; tentatively, D is TRBD2 (6 bases). The CDR3 is made up of 13 amino acids. Trimming shortened V by 4 bases and J by 4 bases, and 11 bases separated the two germline ends. The germline V gene encodes CDR1 SQVTM and CDR2 ANQGSEA. CDR3 DNA sequence: TGCAGCGTTGCGGGAGTAGTATACAATGAGCAGTTCTTC. It codes for CSVAGVVYNEQFF.

The gene calls are TRBV2 and TRBJ2-3; D is possibly TRBD2 (6 bases). CDR1 is SNHLY, CDR2 FYNNEI, per germline. V shed 10 bases and J shed 2 bases, with 13 bases lying between them. This CDR3 region has 13 residues. As DNA, the CDR3 is TGTGCCACCTCGGGCGGGGTCACAGATACGCAGTATTTT. Protein product: CATSGGVTDTQYF.

This clone was seen once. The rearrangement uses TRBV4-3 and TRBJ2-2, with 15 bases fitting TRBD2. CDR3 length equals 18 residues. The germline V gene has CDR1 LGHNA and CDR2 YSLEER. Trimming took 4 bases from V and 4 from J; bases not matched to a gene: 7. In DNA form, the CDR3 reads TGCGCCAGCAGCCCCGGACTAGCGGGGGGGCCGGCCACCGGGGAGCTGTTTTTT. Translated: CASSPGLAGGPATGELFF.

The rearrangement uses TRBV6-5 and TRBJ1-2, with TRBD1 matching over 8 bases. V lost 4 bases, J lost 7 bases, and 8 bases stayed unmatched. The germline V gene has CDR1 MNHEY and CDR2 SVGAGI. The CDR3 totals 14 residues. CDR3 DNA sequence: TGTGCCAGCAGTTCGTTTCCGGGACAGGCTGGCTACACCTTC. Its protein is CASSSFPGQAGYTF.

This clone was counted at least ten times. J is TRBJ2-7 and V is TRBV7-9, with 11 bases identical to TRBD1. The CDR3 extends over 15 amino acids. Germline V gene lookup returns CDR1 SEHNR and CDR2 FQNEAQ (reference sequence). V was pared by 5 bases and J by 10 bases, with 13 bases of the junction left unmatched. CDR3 bases: TGTGCCAGCAGCCCCGGGACAGGGGGGAAGCTCGAACAGTACTTC. This translates into CASSPGTGGKLEQYF.

The chain links TRBV7-2 to TRBJ2-1; TRBD2 aligns across 8 bases. CDR3 length: 19 amino acids. Looked up from germline, CDR1 is SGHTA and CDR2 is FQGNSA. The V segment lost 5 bases and the J segment 1 base; nucleotides outside the gene matches: 16. CDR3 loop: CASSLRSATGGPSYNEQFF. CDR3 nucleotides: TGTGCCAGCAGCCTCCGATCTGCGACGGGAGGGCCGTCCTACAATGAGCAGTTCTTC.

V and J are TRBV6-1 and TRBJ1-2; 12 bases line up with TRBD1. Germline V CDR1 and CDR2: MNHNS, SASEGT. The CDR3 runs to 17 residues. V shed 2 bases and J 6 bases; nucleotides not matched to a gene: 10. The CDR3 nucleotides are TGTGCCAGCAGTGAACATTTGAAGGGACAGGGGGCAAATGGCTACACCTTC. It translates to CASSEHLKGQGANGYTF.

The genes are TRBV9 and TRBJ1-1; the match to TRBD1 covers 8 bases. Unmatched junction bases numbered 22, after V lost 3 bases and J lost 3 bases. In germline, CDR1 is SGDLS, CDR2 YYNGEE. This CDR3 has 20 residues. The CDR3 DNA is TGTGCCAGCAGCGAAACAGCGTGGGCACAGGGGGAAAGATCGGACACTGAAGCTTTCTTT. It yields the protein CASSETAWAQGERSDTEAFF. Together with reference TRBV9 and TRBJ1-1, the CDR3 gives the full variable domain: DSGVTQTPKHLITATGQRVTLRCSPRSGDLSVYWYQQSLDQGLQFLIQYYNGEERAKGNILERFSAQQFPDLHSELNLSSLELGDSALYFCASSETAWAQGERSDTEAFFGQGTRLTVV.

V usage is TRBV5-1 and J usage is TRBJ2-3; 9 nucleotides match TRBD2. Trimming took 1 base from V and 3 from J; bases not matched to a gene: 6. The CDR3 is 16 amino acids. Germline loops: CDR1 SGHRS, CDR2 YFSETQ. The CDR3 sequence is CASSLTAGGPTDTQYF. CDR3 DNA: TGCGCCAGCAGCTTGACGGCGGGGGGGCCGACAGATACGCAGTATTTT.

V usage is TRBV4-3 and J usage is TRBJ2-7; TRBD2 matches at 7 bases. The V gene's germline CDR1 is LGHNA and CDR2 YSLEER. With V trimmed by 7 bases and J by 3 bases, 9 bases remained unmatched. The CDR3 loop spans 14 amino acids. The CDR3 region is CASKGGLADYEQYF. In nucleotides, the CDR3 is TGCGCCAGCAAAGGCGGGCTAGCGGACTACGAGCAGTACTTC.